The 7 T cell receptor beta chains presented below share a single source sample, sequenced in a study of cytomegalovirus exposure and HLA in healthy donors. Researchers ran the PCR with 60 Vbeta and 13 Jbeta primers. The repertoire was sequenced with immunoSEQ multiplex PCR; TCRdb's copy has only in-frame clones and lacks some. The sample has about 220,000 clones, about 75% seen once; the top ten hold 1.5% to 2%. The sample consisted of PBMCs. The receptors derive from a woman aged 30 to 39 in good health and CMV-seronegative.

This rearrangement joins TRBV5-1 to TRBJ1-5; D call uncertain. This CDR3 has 15 residues. Trimming cost V 0 bases and J 0 bases, with 7 bases left between them. Germline CDR1 is SGHRS and CDR2 is YFSETQ. The CDR3 nucleotides read TGCGCCAGCAGCTTGGGGGGAGATAGCAATCAGCCCCAGCATTTT. This gives the protein CASSLGGDSNQPQHF.

This rearrangement joins TRBV28 to TRBJ2-4; D may be TRBD2 (5 bases). The CDR3 runs 15 residues. Germline V CDR1 and CDR2: MDHEN, SYDVKM. Trimming took off 5 bases at V and 6 bases at J, with 17 bases between the two ends. The DNA of the CDR3 is TGTGCCAGCAGTCCGTCCGGGGAGTTCGGAAACATTCAGTACTTC. Its protein is CASSPSGEFGNIQYF.

In its sample, this clone was seen once. The same CDR3 is also encoded by other DNA sequences in this sample. The chain recombines TRBV5-1 with TRBJ2-7, with 12 bases matching TRBD2. Germline V gene lookup returns CDR1 SGHRS and CDR2 YFSETQ. CDR3 length equals 14 residues. The J segment lost 1 base and the V segment lost 5 bases, leaving 1 base of the junction unmatched. The CDR3 spells CASSLAGGSYEQYF. Here the CDR3 DNA reads TGCGCCAGCAGTCTAGCGGGGGGGTCCTACGAGCAGTACTTC.

The count of this clone is one. The chain combines TRBV27 with TRBJ2-7, with TRBD1 matching over 8 bases. The CDR3 totals 13 residues. Germline values: CDR1 MNHEY, CDR2 SMNVEV (reference sequence). The trim removed 3 bases at V and 7 bases at J, leaving 5 bases unmatched. The CDR3 DNA follows: TGTGCCAGCAGTTTCTCAGGGGGCCTGGAGCAGTACTTC. The encoded protein is CASSFSGGLEQYF.

The rearrangement uses TRBV6-5 and TRBJ2-2, with 8 bases fitting TRBD1. The CDR3 loop spans 14 amino acids. The junction had 2 bases not matched to a gene; V was cut back by 5 bases and J by 3 bases. Germline V gives CDR1 MNHEY, CDR2 SVGAGI. The CDR3 coding sequence is TGTGCCAGCAGTGCGACAGGGGACACCGGGGAGCTGTTTTTT. It translates to CASSATGDTGELFF.

Turning to this clone: One junction end does not reproduce the germline sequence, and a read error may be involved. CDR3 nucleotide sequence: TGTGTCAGCAGTTTATCAAAGGCAGGGCCTGGGGCCAACGTCCTGACTTTC. It translates to CVSSLSKAGPGANVLTF. The V and J genes are TRBV27 and TRBJ2-6; weak D call: TRBD1 (5 bases). This CDR3 contains 17 residues. CDR1 is MNHEY, CDR2 SMNVEV, per germline (reference sequence).

This clone was observed a handful of times. The chain recombines TRBV28 with TRBJ1-3; the D gene is possibly TRBD1 (6 bases). The CDR3 spans 14 residues. V shed 3 bases and J shed 6 bases, with 12 bases lying between them. The germline CDR1 and CDR2 sequences are MDHEN and SYDVKM. The CDR3 sequence: CASSFGAGANTIYF. The DNA for the CDR3 is TGTGCCAGCAGTTTTGGCGCAGGGGCAAACACCATATATTTT.